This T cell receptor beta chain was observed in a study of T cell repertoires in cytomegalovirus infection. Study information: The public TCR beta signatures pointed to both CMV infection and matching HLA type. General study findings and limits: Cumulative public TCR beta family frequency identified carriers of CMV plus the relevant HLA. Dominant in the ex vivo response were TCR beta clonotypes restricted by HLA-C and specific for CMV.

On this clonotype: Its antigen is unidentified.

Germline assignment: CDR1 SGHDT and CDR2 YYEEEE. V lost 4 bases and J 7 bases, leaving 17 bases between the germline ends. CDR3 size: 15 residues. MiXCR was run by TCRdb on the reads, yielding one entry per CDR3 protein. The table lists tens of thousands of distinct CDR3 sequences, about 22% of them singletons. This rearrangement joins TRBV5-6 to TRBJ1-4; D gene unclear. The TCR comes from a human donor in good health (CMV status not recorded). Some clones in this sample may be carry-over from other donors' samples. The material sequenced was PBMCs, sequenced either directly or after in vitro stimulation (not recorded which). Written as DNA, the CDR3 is TGTGCCAGCAGCCGGACCGGATCTCCCGCTGAAAAACTGTTTTTT. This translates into CASSRTGSPAEKLFF.